This T cell receptor beta chain was profiled in a study of blood T cell repertoires in COVID-19. The CDR3 is 16 amino acids. Germline loops: CDR1 SGHDT, CDR2 YYEEEE. V dropped 0 bases and J dropped 9 bases, with 19 bases sitting between them. This clone was observed a single time. Profiling relied on immunoSEQ multiplex PCR, and the TCRdb table lists in-frame clones only, not all of them. The table includes about 240,000 clones, approximately 83% detected once. Sequenced sample: PBMCs or T cells enriched from blood (not recorded which). This TCR derives from a woman in her thirties or forties who had been exposed to COVID-19. The chain links TRBV5-6 to TRBJ2-1; no definite D call. The CDR3, as DNA: TGTGCCAGCAGCTTGGTATCTGGGTCTAGAACGACTGAGCAGTTCTTC. It encodes CASSLVSGSRTTEQFF. The full variable domain, in which reference TRBV5-6 and TRBJ2-1 provide the parts outside the CDR3, is DAGVTQSPTHLIKTRGQQVTLRCSPKSGHDTVSWYQQALGQGPQFIFQYYEEEERQRGNFPDRFSGHQFPNYSSELNVNALLLGDSALYLCASSLVSGSRTTEQFFGPGTRLTVL.